This T cell receptor (beta chain) was found in a study of Graves' ophthalmopathy and Graves' hyperthyroidism. Eligible hyperthyroidism cases comprised new diagnoses of under 2 months' duration in individuals aged 18 to 65. Investigators amplified TCR beta CDR3 regions from RNA transcripts. An initial RT-PCR round employing HTBI primers preceded a second-round multiplex PCR. TCRdb processed the multiplex PCR reads anew with MiXCR; each CDR3 protein has one entry. The sample records around 1,000,000 distinct CDR3 sequences, 35% to 40% being singletons. This clonotype was counted only a few times. Its antigen is unidentified. Study results and limitations: Ophthalmopathy progression prediction by the model yielded a sensitivity of about 70% and a specificity of just over 72%. The majority of expanded thyroid clonotypes above 0.001 frequency also occurred in blood.

CDR1 and CDR2 (germline): SGHTA, FQGTGA. The V end lost 5 bases, the J end lost 8 bases, and 10 bases lay between the germline ends. The CDR3 loop spans 13 amino acids. The chain combines TRBV7-3 with TRBJ1-6; D uncertain. The sample consisted of peripheral blood or thyroid tissue (not recorded which). The TCR was taken from an adult man with Graves' hyperthyroidism. CDR3 DNA: TGTGCCAGCAGCCCCCGGTGGGATTCACCCCTCCACTTT. Its protein is CASSPRWDSPLHF.